These 2 T cell receptor beta chains share one sample of origin, sequenced in a study of T cell changes during pregnancy in multiple sclerosis. Data came from immunoSEQ multiplex PCR; TCRdb stores just in-frame clones and leaves some out. The sample carries over 100,000 clones, 90% to 95% recorded once. The sample was peripheral blood, taken in the third trimester of pregnancy. These TCRs come from a female donor with multiple sclerosis, enrolled in a pregnancy study.

This chain connects TRBV5-1 to TRBJ2-5; 7 bases are a match to TRBD2. The V gene end was trimmed by 2 bases and the J gene end by 3 bases; junction bases not matched to a gene: 7. From germline, CDR1 is SGHRS and CDR2 YFSETQ. This CDR3 spans 15 amino acids. This CDR3 is CASSLGRGGEETQYF. CDR3 coding DNA: TGCGCCAGCAGCTTAGGAAGGGGAGGGGAAGAGACCCAGTACTTC.

In its sample, this clone was seen a few times. The chain couples TRBV5-4 to TRBJ2-2; no reliable D call. Trimming left V 4 bases short and J 0 bases short, with 13 bases between. Germline CDR1 reads SGHNT; CDR2 reads YYREEE (reference sequence). This CDR3 comprises 16 residues. The CDR3 DNA reads as TGTGCCAGCAGCCCACACCATAACGCGAACACCGGGGAGCTGTTTTTT. Its translation is CASSPHHNANTGELFF.